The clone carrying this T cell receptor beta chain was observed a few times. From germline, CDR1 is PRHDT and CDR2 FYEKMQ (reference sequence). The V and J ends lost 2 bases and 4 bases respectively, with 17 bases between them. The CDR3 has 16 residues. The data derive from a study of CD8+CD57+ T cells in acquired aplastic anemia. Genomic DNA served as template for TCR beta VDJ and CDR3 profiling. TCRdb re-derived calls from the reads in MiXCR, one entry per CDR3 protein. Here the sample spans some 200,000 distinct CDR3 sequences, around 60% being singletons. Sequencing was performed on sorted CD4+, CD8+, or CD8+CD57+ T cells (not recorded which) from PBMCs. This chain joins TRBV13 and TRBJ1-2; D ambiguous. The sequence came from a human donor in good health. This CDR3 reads CASSLMAAARTYGYTF. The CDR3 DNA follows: TGTGCCAGCAGCTTAATGGCGGCAGCCCGGACCTATGGCTACACCTTC.